This T cell receptor beta chain was recorded in a study of T cell responses to AZD1222 COVID-19 vaccine. CDR3 length equals 13 residues. The V gene's germline CDR1 is GTSNPN and CDR2 SVGIG (reference sequence). V was trimmed by 0 bases and J by 6 bases, leaving 12 bases between them. Produced via immunoSEQ multiplex PCR; TCRdb's table is partial and in-frame only. The sample includes 96,000 or so clones, approximately 87% of them seen just once. Sequenced here: peripheral blood, sampled on day 0 of AZD1222 vaccination. The V call is TRBV30, the J call TRBJ2-7, with D perhaps matching TRBD1 (6 bases). This clonotype was obtained from an adult in good health. The CDR3: CAWSVGVGGEQYF. The CDR3 region has the DNA TGTGCCTGGAGTGTAGGGGTAGGGGGCGAGCAGTACTTC.